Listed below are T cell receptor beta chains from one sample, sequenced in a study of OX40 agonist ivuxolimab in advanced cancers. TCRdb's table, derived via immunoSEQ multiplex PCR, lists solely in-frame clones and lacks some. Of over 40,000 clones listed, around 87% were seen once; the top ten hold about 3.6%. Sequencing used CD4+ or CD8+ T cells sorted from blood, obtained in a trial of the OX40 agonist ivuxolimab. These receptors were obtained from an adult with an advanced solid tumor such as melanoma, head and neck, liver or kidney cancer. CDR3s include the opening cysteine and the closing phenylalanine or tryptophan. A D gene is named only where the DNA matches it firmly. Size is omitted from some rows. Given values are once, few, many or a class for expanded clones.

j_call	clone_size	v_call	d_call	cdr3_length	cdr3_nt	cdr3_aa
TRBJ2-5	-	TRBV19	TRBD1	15	TGTGCCAGTAGTGGTTCGGACAGGGATGGAGAGACCCAGTACTTC	CASSGSDRDGETQYF
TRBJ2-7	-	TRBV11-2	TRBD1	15	TGTGCCAGCAGCCGCGACAGGGCCCTACAGTACGAGCAGTACTTC	CASSRDRALQYEQYF
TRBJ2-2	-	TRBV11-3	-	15	TGTGCCAGCAGCTTAGAAGGACGTTCGGGCGGGGAGCTGTTTTTT	CASSLEGRSGGELFF
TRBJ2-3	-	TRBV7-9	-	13	TGTGCCAGCAGCTTAGCATACGCAGATACGCAGTATTTT	CASSLAYADTQYF
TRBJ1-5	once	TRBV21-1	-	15	TGTGCCAGCAGCAAAGTGGGGGGGGACGGACAGCCCCAGCATTTT	CASSKVGGDGQPQHF
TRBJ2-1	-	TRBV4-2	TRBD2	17	TGTGCCAGCAGCCAAATCCGTAGCGGGTCTTCCTACAATGAGCAGTTCTTC	CASSQIRSGSSYNEQFF
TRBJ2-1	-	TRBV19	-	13	TGTGCCAGTGGGATGGACAGATCCAATGAGCAGTTCTTC	CASGMDRSNEQFF
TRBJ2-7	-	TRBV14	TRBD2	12	TGTGCCAGCAGCCAAGCGGGGGGGGAGCAGTACTTC	CASSQAGGEQYF
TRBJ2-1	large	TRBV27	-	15	TGTGCCAGCAGGCCAACCCGGGACTCCTACAATGAGCAGTTCTTC	CASRPTRDSYNEQFF
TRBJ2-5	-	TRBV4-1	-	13	TGCGCCAGCAGTCAAAGGGGTCGTGAGACCCAGTACTTC	CASSQRGRETQYF
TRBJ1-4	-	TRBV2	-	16	TGTGCCAGCAGTGAACCAACCCAGATACTTAATGAAAAACTGTTTTTT	CASSEPTQILNEKLFF
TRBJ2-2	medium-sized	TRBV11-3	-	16	TGTGCCAGCTCGAAACCCTTCTTTTCGAACACCGGGGAGCTGTTTTTT	CASSKPFFSNTGELFF
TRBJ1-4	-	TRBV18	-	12	TGTGCCAGCTCCCAAAATGGTGAAAAACTGTTTTTT	CASSQNGEKLFF
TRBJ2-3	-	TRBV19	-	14	TGTGCCAGTAACCCGGACCCTGCCACAGATACGCAGTATTTT	CASNPDPATDTQYF
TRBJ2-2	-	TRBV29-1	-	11	TGCAGCGTTGTTTTCACCGGGGAGCTGTTTTTT	CSVVFTGELFF
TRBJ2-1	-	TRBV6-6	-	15	TGTGCCAGCATAGACACGGTTAGGGTCCACAATGAGCAGTTCTTC	CASIDTVRVHNEQFF
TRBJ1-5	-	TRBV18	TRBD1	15	TGTGCCAGCTCAGTACAGGGGTGGAACAATCAGCCCCAGCATTTT	CASSVQGWNNQPQHF
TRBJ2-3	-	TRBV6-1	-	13	TGTGCCACCGGAGACGGGGAGTCAGATACGCAGTATTTT	CATGDGESDTQYF
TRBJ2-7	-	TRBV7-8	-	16	TGTGCCAGCAGCTCCGGCTTTTCAACAGGGTCCTACGAGCAGTACTTC	CASSSGFSTGSYEQYF
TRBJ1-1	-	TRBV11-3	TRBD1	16	TGTGCCAGCAGCTCCGGACAGGGGCGCACCGACACTGAAGCTTTCTTT	CASSSGQGRTDTEAFF
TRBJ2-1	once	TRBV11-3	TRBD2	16	TGTGCCAGCAGCTTAGAAGGACTAGCGAGATTCAATGAGCAGTTCTTC	CASSLEGLARFNEQFF
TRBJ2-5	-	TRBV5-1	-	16	TGCGCCAGCAGCTTGGCAAAAGTGAACTCACAAGAGACCCAGTACTTC	CASSLAKVNSQETQYF
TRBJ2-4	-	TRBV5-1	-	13	TGCGCCAGCAGCTTGGGACCGCGGCACATTCAGTACTTC	CASSLGPRHIQYF
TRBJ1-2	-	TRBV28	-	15	TGTGCCAGCAGTTTTCCGCGACAGGCGAACTATGGCTACACCTTC	CASSFPRQANYGYTF
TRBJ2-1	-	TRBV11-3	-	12	TGTGCCAGCAGCTTAGTGATTCATGAGCAGTTCTTC	CASSLVIHEQFF
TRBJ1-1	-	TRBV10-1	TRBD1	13	TGCGCCAGCAGTTTACAGGGGAGCACTGAAGCTTTCTTT	CASSLQGSTEAFF
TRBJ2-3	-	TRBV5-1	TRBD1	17	TGCGCCAGCAGCTTGGCGGCCACGGGACAGAGCACAGATACGCAGTATTTT	CASSLAATGQSTDTQYF
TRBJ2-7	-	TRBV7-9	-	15	TGTGCCAGCGGCAGAACGTGGGAGGAATCCTACGAGCAGTACTTC	CASGRTWEESYEQYF
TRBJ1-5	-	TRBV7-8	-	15	TGTGCCAGCGCTAAGGCAGCCTCTGGTAATCAGCCCCAGCATTTT	CASAKAASGNQPQHF
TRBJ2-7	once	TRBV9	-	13	TGTGCCAGCAGCGTCTTGGTTGGCTACGAGCAGTACTTC	CASSVLVGYEQYF
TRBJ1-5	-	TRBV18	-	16	TGTGCCAGCTCACCACCTTCCGGGGCTGGCAATCAGCCCCAGCATTTT	CASSPPSGAGNQPQHF
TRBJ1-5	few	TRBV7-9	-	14	TGTGCCAGCAGTTTGGGAAGTCTGAATCAGCCCCAGCATTTT	CASSLGSLNQPQHF
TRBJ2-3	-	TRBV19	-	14	TGTGCCAGTAGTATTCGCAGGGTCACAGATACGCAGTATTTT	CASSIRRVTDTQYF
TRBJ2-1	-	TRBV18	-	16	TGTGCCAGCTCACCACAGCTTCGGGGAGTATCAGGTGAGCAGTTCTTC	CASSPQLRGVSGEQFF
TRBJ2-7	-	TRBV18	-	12	TGTGCCAGCTCTCCGACAGGGAGGGAGCAGTACTTC	CASSPTGREQYF
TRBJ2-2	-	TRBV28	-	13	TGTGCCAGCATCGGCGGATACACCGGGGAGCTGTTTTTT	CASIGGYTGELFF
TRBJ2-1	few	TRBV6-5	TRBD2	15	TGTGCCAGCAGTTACTCGACCGGGCGGGAGGGCCGTCGGTTCTTC	CASSYSTGREGRRFF
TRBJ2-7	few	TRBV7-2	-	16	TGTGCCAGCAGCTTACGGGGGGACAGGAGCTCCTACGAGCAGTACTTC	CASSLRGDRSSYEQYF
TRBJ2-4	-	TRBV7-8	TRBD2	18	TGTGCCAGCAGCTTACGCGGACTAGCGGGATCAAAGGCGAACATTCAGTACTTC	CASSLRGLAGSKANIQYF
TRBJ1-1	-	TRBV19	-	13	TGTGCCAGTAGACCAACAGGGAAGCCTGAAGCTTTCTTT	CASRPTGKPEAFF
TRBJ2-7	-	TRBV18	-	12	TGTGCCAGCTCACTCTTCGGCGACGAGCAGTACTTC	CASSLFGDEQYF
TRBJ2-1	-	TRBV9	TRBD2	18	TGTGCCAGCAGCGTAGGAACCTGGACTAGCGGGATCTACAATGAGCAGTTCTTC	CASSVGTWTSGIYNEQFF
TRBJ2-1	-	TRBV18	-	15	TGTGCCAGCTCACCACGAGCGGCTACAAACAATGAGCAGTTCTTC	CASSPRAATNNEQFF
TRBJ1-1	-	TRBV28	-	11	TGTGCCAGCAGTTTCCCGGGAGCAGCTTTCTTT	CASSFPGAAFF
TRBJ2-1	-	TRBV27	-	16	TGTGCCAGCAGTCCCCGGGACCTAATAATCGGCCATGAGCAGTTCTTC	CASSPRDLIIGHEQFF
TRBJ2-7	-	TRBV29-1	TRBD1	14	TGCAGCGTAAGTGACAGGGGCCTAGTCTACGAGCAGTACTTC	CSVSDRGLVYEQYF
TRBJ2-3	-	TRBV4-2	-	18	TGTGCCAGCAGCCAAGAAATAATCTTGGACGGATACACAGATACGCAGTATTTT	CASSQEIILDGYTDTQYF
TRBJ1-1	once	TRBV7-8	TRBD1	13	TGTGCCAGCAGCCCCAGGGGGCTCGGTGAAGCTTTCTTT	CASSPRGLGEAFF
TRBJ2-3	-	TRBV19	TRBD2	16	TGTGCCAGTAGTATCCCGGCGAAAGCGGGGGCAGATACGCAGTATTTT	CASSIPAKAGADTQYF
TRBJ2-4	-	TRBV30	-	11	TGTGCCTGGAGTATAAAAAACATTCAGTACTTC	CAWSIKNIQYF
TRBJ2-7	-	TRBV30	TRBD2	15	TGTGCCTGGAGTCCACGGGGGGACTTTACTTACGAGCAGTACTTC	CAWSPRGDFTYEQYF
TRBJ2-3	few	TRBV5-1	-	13	TGCGCCAGCAGCTTGGTTTTAGCAGATACGCAGTATTTT	CASSLVLADTQYF
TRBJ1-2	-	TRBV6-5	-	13	TGTGCCAGCAGTTTTGGGCCAACCTATGGCTACACCTTC	CASSFGPTYGYTF
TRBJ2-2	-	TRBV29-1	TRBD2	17	TGCAGCGTTGAAGGCCGGACTAGCGGGAGGAAAGCCGGGGAGCTGTTTTTT	CSVEGRTSGRKAGELFF
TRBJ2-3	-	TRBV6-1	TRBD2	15	TGTGCCAGCAGAACACGGAGGGGCGGGGGAGATACGCAGTATTTT	CASRTRRGGGDTQYF
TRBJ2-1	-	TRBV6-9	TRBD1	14	TGTGCCAGCAGTTACGACAGGGGGCTCAATGAGCAGTTCTTC	CASSYDRGLNEQFF
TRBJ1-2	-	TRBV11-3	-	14	TGTGCCAGCGGATCGGCAGGGAGTCGGCGAGGCTACACCTTC	CASGSAGSRRGYTF
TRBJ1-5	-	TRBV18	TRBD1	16	TGTGCCAGCTCACCACGACAGGGGCCAGGCAATCAGCCCCAGCATTTT	CASSPRQGPGNQPQHF
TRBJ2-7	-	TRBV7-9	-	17	TGTGCCAGCAGCCTCAACCCCCGGGGACGGGGATCCTACGAGCAGTACTTC	CASSLNPRGRGSYEQYF